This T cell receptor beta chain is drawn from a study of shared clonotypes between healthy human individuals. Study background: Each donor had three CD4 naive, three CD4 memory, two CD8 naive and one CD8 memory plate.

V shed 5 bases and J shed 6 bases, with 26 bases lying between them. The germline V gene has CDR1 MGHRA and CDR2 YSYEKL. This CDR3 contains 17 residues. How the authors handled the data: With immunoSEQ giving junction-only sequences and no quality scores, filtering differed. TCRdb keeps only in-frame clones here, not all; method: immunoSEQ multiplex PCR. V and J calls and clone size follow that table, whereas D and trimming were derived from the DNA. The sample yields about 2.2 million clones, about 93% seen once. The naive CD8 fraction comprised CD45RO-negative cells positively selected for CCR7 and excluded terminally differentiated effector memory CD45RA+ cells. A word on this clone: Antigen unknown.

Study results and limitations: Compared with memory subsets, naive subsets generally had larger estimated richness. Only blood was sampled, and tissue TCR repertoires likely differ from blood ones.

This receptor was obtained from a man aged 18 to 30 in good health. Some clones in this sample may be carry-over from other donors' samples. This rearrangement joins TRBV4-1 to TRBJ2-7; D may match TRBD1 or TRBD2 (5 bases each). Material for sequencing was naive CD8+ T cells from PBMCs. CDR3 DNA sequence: TGCGCCAGCAGCTCCACTTCCGGGACCCAGCGTTCTAGCGAGCAGTACTTC. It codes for CASSSTSGTQRSSEQYF.